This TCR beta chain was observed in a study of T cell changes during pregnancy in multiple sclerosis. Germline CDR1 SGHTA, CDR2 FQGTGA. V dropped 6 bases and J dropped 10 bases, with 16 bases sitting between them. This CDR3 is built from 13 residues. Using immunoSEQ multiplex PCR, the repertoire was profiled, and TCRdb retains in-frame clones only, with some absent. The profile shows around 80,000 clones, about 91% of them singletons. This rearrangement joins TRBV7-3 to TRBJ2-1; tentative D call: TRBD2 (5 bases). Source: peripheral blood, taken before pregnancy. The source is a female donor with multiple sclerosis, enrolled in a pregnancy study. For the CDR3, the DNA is TGTGCCAGCAGTCCAAATCCTCGAGGGGAGCAGTTCTTC. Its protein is CASSPNPRGEQFF.